This TCR beta chain was recorded in a study of radiation and T cells in renal cell carcinoma. Overall study results and limits: In nephrectomy-only tumors, top 100 clonotypes averaged approximately 40%, versus around 50% irradiated. Without pretreatment biopsies, baseline tumor clonotype presence was undetermined.

In this sample, this clone turned up a few times. Its antigen remains unknown. TCRdb's table, derived via immunoSEQ multiplex PCR, lists solely in-frame clones and lacks some. The table includes some 14,000 clones, 64% detected once. Treatment defined: 15 Gy SBRT to primary tumor, nephrectomy 4 weeks later. Nephrectomy followed 15 Gy stereotactic body radiation by 4 weeks. The germline gives CDR1 MNHEY, CDR2 SMNVEV (reference sequence). The CDR3 spans 12 residues. V shed 5 bases and J shed 3 bases, with 4 bases lying between them. The V and J genes are TRBV27 and TRBJ2-2; D is unresolved. Sample: tumor tissue, taken from a patient whose treatment included radiotherapy and nephrectomy. This receptor was identified in a woman between 70 and 85 years old with renal cell carcinoma. CDR3 sequence (DNA): TGTGCCAGCAGTCCCGACACCGGGGAGCTGTTTTTT. This encodes CASSPDTGELFF.